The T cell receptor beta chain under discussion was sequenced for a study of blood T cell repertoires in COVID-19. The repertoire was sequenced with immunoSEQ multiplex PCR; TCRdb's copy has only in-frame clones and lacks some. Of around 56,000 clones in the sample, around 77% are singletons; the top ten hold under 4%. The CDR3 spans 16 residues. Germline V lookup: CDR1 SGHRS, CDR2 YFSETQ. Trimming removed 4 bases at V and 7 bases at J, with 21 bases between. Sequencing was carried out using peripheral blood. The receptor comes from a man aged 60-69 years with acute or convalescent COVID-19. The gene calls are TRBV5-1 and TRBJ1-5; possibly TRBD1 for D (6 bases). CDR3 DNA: TGCGCCAGCAGCCCGGGAGGGGGAGGTTCAGAGCAGCCCCAGCATTTT. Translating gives CASSPGGGGSEQPQHF.